Sequencing of this TCR beta chain was carried out in a study of blood T cell repertoires in COVID-19 (TCRdb year 2020). Concerning the study at large: Samples from collaborators originated in the United States, Italy and Spain and spanned both the acute and convalescent phases of COVID-19. The prospective study material was composed of cDNA or gDNA derived from T cells, B-cell-depleted T cells, or PBMCs. Deeply sampled blood TCRbeta repertoires from subjects exposed to, actively infected with, or recovered from COVID-19 were included in the dataset. The repertoires were made available in a free public database intended to serve as a resource for research on the immune response to SARS-CoV-2. The samples were drawn from the first 160 participants of the ongoing ImmuneRACE study and from 1,200 or so subjects provided by 6 global collaborators. A de-identified subject ID, COVID-19 status, age in years and sex were almost always included in the sample metadata. HLA class I and class II types, where available, came from metadata supplied by the sample provider rather than from assay-based typing. Results the study describes overall, beyond this receptor: The quantity of clinical and demographic metadata differed by source and by participant and was supplied without curation.

Whole blood was collected in K2EDTA tubes by collaborating institutions according to the institutions' own protocols. Collaborator samples were shipped for TCRbeta analysis as frozen whole blood, isolated PBMCs, or DNA extracted from either sample type. In regard to this clone: It has no known antigen specificity. Nothing much larger sits one base from this clone, and base qualities are not available.

TCRbeta CDR3 regions were amplified from genomic DNA using the immunoSEQ Assay, a bias-controlled multiplex PCR. Turning to the authors' computational methods: Nucleated cell counts per sample were estimated from amplification of reference gene primers within the assay. To quantify the absolute abundance of each unique TCRbeta CDR3 rearrangement, sequence reads were collapsed and filtered. For each sample, productive Simpson clonality was calculated as the square root of Simpson's diversity index across productive rearrangements. The clones in this table, taken by TCRdb from immuneACCESS, are in-frame only. Not every clone is retained; where verified, under half of the shortfall comes from an unresolved V gene, and the cause of the rest is unknown. Clone size and the V and J calls come from that table; the DNA yielded D and trimming. The sample records tens of thousands of clones, about nine tenths of which are singletons. The ten most abundant clones make up about 9.5% of the sample.

From a lookup of the germline V gene, CDR1 and CDR2 are SGHRS and YFSETQ. Here V drops 3 bases and J drops 1 base, and the junction holds 2 bases not matched to any gene. From the cysteine through the phenylalanine, the CDR3 covers 14 amino acids. Only CDR3 DNA remains: 42 bases, in frame from the first base. This receptor was identified in a human donor with acute or convalescent COVID-19. The donor label of this sample is uncertain. The rearranged segments are TRBV5-1 and TRBJ2-5; 8 middle bases align to TRBD2. Sequenced material: peripheral blood. The encoded CDR3 is CASSSTSGQETQYF. Here is the DNA: TGCGCCAGCAGCTCAACTAGCGGCCAAGAGACCCAGTACTTC.